This T cell receptor (beta chain) originates from a study of blood T cell repertoires in COVID-19. Method: immunoSEQ multiplex PCR; TCRdb's copy keeps in-frame clones and lacks some. Of 68,000 or so clones listed, around 83% are singletons. From germline, CDR1 is KGHDR and CDR2 SFDVKD. CDR3 length equals 15 residues. With 5 bases clipped from V and 1 base from J, the junction kept 3 bases outside the gene matches. The receptor was derived from a man aged 50 or older with acute or convalescent COVID-19. Input material: peripheral blood. V gene TRBV24-1 combines with J gene TRBJ2-3; 9 positions match TRBD2. CDR3 in amino acids: CATSAASGGTDTQYF. The CDR3 bases are TGTGCCACCAGTGCAGCTAGCGGGGGCACAGATACGCAGTATTTT.